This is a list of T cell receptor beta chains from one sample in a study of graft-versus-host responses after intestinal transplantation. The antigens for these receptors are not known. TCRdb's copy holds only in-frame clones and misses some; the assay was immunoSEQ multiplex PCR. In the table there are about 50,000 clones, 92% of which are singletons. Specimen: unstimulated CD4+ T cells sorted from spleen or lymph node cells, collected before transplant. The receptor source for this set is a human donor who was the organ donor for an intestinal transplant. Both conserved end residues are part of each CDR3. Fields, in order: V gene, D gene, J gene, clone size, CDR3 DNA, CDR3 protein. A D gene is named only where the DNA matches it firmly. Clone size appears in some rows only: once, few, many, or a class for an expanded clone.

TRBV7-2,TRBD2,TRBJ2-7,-,TGTGCCAGCAGCCATACTAGCGGGAGCTCCTACGAGCAGTACTTC,CASSHTSGSSYEQYF
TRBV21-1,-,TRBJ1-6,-,TGTGCCAGCAGCAAAGCCCCTACAGGCTCCTATAATTCACCCCTCCACTTT,CASSKAPTGSYNSPLHF
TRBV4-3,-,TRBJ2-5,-,TGCGCCAGCAGCCAAGATTTCGGCCAAGAGACCCAGTACTTC,CASSQDFGQETQYF
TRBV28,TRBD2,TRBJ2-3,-,TGTGCCAGCAGTCGCCTAGCGGGAGGACCCACAGATACGCAGTATTTT,CASSRLAGGPTDTQYF
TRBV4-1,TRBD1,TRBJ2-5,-,TGCGCCAGCAGCCAAGACGGCAGGGGGCTTGTGGAGACCCAGTACTTC,CASSQDGRGLVETQYF
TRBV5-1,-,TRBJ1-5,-,TGCGCCAGCAGCTTGGGGTCCAATCAGCCCCAGCATTTT,CASSLGSNQPQHF
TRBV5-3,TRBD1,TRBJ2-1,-,TGTGCCAGAAGCCTGGGACAGGTGAGCTCCTACAATGAGCAGTTCTTC,CARSLGQVSSYNEQFF
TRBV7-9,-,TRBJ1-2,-,TGTGCCAGCAGCTCCCCCCAAGTCCCCGGGGGCTACACCTTC,CASSSPQVPGGYTF
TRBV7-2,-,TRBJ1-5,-,TGTGCCAGCAGCTTAGAACACAATCAGCCCCAGCATTTT,CASSLEHNQPQHF
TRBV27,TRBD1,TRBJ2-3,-,TGTGCCAGCAGTCCCGGGACAGGGGACACAGATACGCAGTATTTT,CASSPGTGDTDTQYF
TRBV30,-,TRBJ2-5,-,TGTGCCTGGAGTGTACTGGGCTATTTGGCGACCCAGTACTTC,CAWSVLGYLATQYF
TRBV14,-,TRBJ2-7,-,TGTGCCAGCAGCCAATATTCCGAGGGGTATCAGGTGTACTTC,CASSQYSEGYQVYF
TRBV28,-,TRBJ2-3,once,TGTGCCAGCAGTCTGGGCAGCAGCACAGATACGCAGTATTTT,CASSLGSSTDTQYF
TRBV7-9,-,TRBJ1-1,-,TGTGCCAGCAGCCCACGGGGCCCCCATCGGGCGGCTTTCTTT,CASSPRGPHRAAFF
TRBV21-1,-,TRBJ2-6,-,TGTGCCAGCAGCAAAGATGAGGTACTAGCGGGATCTGGGGCCAACGTCCTGACTTTC,CASSKDEVLAGSGANVLTF
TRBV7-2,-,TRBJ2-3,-,TGTGCCAGCAGCCCGGGACTGAGCACAGATACGCAGTATTTT,CASSPGLSTDTQYF
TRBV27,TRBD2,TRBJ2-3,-,TGTGCCAGCAGCCTCTGGGGGCTAGCGGGTATCACAGATACGCAGTATTTT,CASSLWGLAGITDTQYF
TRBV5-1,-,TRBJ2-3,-,TGCGCCAGCAGCCTTGACACAGATACGCAGTATTTT,CASSLDTDTQYF
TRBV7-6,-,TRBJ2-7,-,TGTGCCAGCAGCCCGGTGGGGACCCCTAGCTCCTACGAGCAGTACTTC,CASSPVGTPSSYEQYF
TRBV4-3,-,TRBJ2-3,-,TGCGCCAGCAGCCAAGAGTTGCGGCTATACACAGATACGCAGTATTTT,CASSQELRLYTDTQYF
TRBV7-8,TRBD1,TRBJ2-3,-,TGTGCCAGCAGCTTAGAATTGGACAGGGCCAGCACAGATACGCAGTATTTT,CASSLELDRASTDTQYF
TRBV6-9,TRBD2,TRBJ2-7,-,TGTGCCAGCAGTAGCGGGAGGGCCTACGAGCAGTACTTC,CASSSGRAYEQYF
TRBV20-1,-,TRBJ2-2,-,TGCAGTGCCGACGAGCTGTTTTTT,CSADELFF
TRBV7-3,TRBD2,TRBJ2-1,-,TGTGCCAGCAGCTTACTAGCGGGAGATGAGCAGTTCTTC,CASSLLAGDEQFF
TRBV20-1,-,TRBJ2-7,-,TGCAGTGCGGAGGGCTACGAGCAGTACTTC,CSAEGYEQYF
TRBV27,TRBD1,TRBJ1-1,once,TGTGCCAGCAGTCACAGGGACAGGAGGAACACTGAAGCTTTCTTT,CASSHRDRRNTEAFF
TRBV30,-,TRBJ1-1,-,TGTGCCTGGAGTCAAGGGACACCGAACACTGAAGCTTTCTTT,CAWSQGTPNTEAFF
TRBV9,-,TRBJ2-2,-,TGTGCCAGCAGCGTAGCTTTGGGCACCGGGGAGCTGTTTTTT,CASSVALGTGELFF
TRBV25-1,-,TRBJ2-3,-,TGTGCCAGCAGTGAGACAGGCACAGATACGCAGTATTTT,CASSETGTDTQYF
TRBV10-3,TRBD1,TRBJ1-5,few,TGTGCCACCGGACAGGTTAGCAATCAGCCCCAGCATTTT,CATGQVSNQPQHF
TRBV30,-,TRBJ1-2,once,TGTGCCTGGAGTCAGGTGGACTATGGCTACACCTTC,CAWSQVDYGYTF
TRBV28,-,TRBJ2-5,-,TGTGCCAGCAGTACCCAGGCGAACCAAGAGACCCAGTACTTC,CASSTQANQETQYF
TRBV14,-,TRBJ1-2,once,TGTGCCAGCAGCCAAGGGACGGCTAACTATGGCTACACCTTC,CASSQGTANYGYTF
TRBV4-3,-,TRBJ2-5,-,TGCGCCAGCAGCCAATCTTTCTGGGGGGCGCGGGAGACCCAGTACTTC,CASSQSFWGARETQYF
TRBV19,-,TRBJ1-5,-,TGTGCCAGTAGTATGGGCCCAGGCCATCAGCCCCAGCATTTT,CASSMGPGHQPQHF
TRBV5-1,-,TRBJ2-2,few,TGCGCCAGCAGCGGCAGGAGGGGGGAGCTGTTTTTT,CASSGRRGELFF
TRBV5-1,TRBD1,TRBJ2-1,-,TGCGCCAGCAGCCCCTGGACAGGGGGTATCAATGAGCAGTTCTTC,CASSPWTGGINEQFF
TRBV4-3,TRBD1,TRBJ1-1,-,TGCGCCAGCAGCCAACGGACAGGTGTAGAAGCTTTCTTT,CASSQRTGVEAFF
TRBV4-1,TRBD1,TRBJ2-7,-,TGCGCCAGCAGCCAAGCCGGACAGGGGATCCACGAGCAGTACTTC,CASSQAGQGIHEQYF
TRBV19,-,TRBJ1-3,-,TGTGCCAGTAGCCAACAGCCCGGCTCTGGAAACACCATATATTTT,CASSQQPGSGNTIYF